This T cell receptor beta chain was obtained from a study of shared clonotypes between healthy human individuals. Notes on this clone: Antigen specificity is unknown.

Trimming removed 1 base at V and 2 bases at J, with 12 bases between. Per the germline V gene, CDR1 is SEHNR and CDR2 is FQNEAQ (reference sequence). The CDR3 consists of 16 residues. Assay used: immunoSEQ multiplex PCR; TCRdb lists only in-frame clones, some missing. The repertoire holds about 380,000 clones, with roughly 96% as singletons. General study points: Among the subsets, naive ones generally showed larger estimated richness than memory ones.

The chain carries TRBV7-9 and TRBJ1-3; D is possibly TRBD1 (5 bases). Specimen: memory CD8+ T cells sorted from blood. Subset meaning: CD45RO+ cells pooled with CCR7-negative TemRA cells. This TCR came from a man aged 25-45 years in good health. CDR3: CASSLVSQGAGNTIYF. The CDR3 DNA sequence: TGTGCCAGCAGCTTAGTATCCCAGGGAGCTGGAAACACCATATATTTT. The full variable domain, in which reference TRBV7-9 and TRBJ1-3 provide the parts outside the CDR3, is DTGVSQNPRHKITKRGQNVTFRCDPISEHNRLYWYRQTLGQGPEFLTYFQNEAQLEKSRLLSDRFSAERPKGSFSTLEIQRTEQGDSAMYLCASSLVSQGAGNTIYFGEGSWLTVV.